This paragraph reports one T cell receptor beta chain. This clone was seen just once. This receptor's antigen is unknown. There are no base qualities to consult, and no much larger clone falls within one base. The cohort consisted of some 670 healthy bone marrow donors. At the time of sampling, all cohort members were nominally healthy, though unrecorded immune exposures were likely present. The donor was CMV seronegative and belonged to the group of over 300 seronegative cohort members. A peripheral blood sample was provided by each donor, and peripheral blood mononuclear cells were used for TCR beta sequencing. Genomic DNA was extracted from the blood cell samples with the Qiagen DNeasy Blood Extraction Kit. From its cysteine to its phenylalanine, the CDR3 spans 17 amino acids. The read is trimmed to its CDR3 DNA, 51 bases read in frame from base 1. The library was produced with the immunoSEQ multiplex PCR assay. For the multiplex PCR, a mixture combining 60 forward primers for TCR Vbeta segments and 13 reverse primers for TCR Jbeta segments was used. A multiplex PCR assay on genomic DNA amplified the CDR3 region of rearranged TCR beta genes. On the Illumina HiSeq System, the amplified TCR beta libraries were sequenced as 87-base-pair reads. In the authors' own workflow: A later analysis counted approximately 74 million unique TCR beta chains across the 600 to 850 repertoires, and 10 million to 12 million of these chains were shared by at least two donors. Raw reads were error-corrected and collapsed into unique sequences with a nearest-neighbor algorithm that merged closely related sequences to remove PCR and sequencing errors. CDR3 sequences were aligned to IMGT reference sequences to assign V, D and J gene segments. Each retained sequence needed at least a six-nucleotide match to both a V gene segment and a J gene segment. Rearrangements were classified as productive when the CDR3 lacked stop codons and remained in frame with V and J, and all other rearrangements were classified as non-productive. CDR3 was defined by IMGT convention, running from the second conserved V-encoded cysteine to the conserved J-encoded phenylalanine. In an earlier analysis of 587 of the donors, sequences lacking an unambiguous match to a single V gene segment were excluded. An earlier analysis of a few hundred of the donors classified V segments as functional when productive rearrangements were above 56.7% and as segregating when the standard deviation between donors was above 5%. A statistical classification framework was built to diagnose cytomegalovirus status from the catalog of TCR beta chain sequences. In a later analysis, V and J genes were assigned by comparing TCR nucleotide sequences against IMGT/GENE-DB human TR gene sequences. In a later analysis, CDR3 sequences and most-parsimonious VDJ recombination scenarios were assigned using the TCRdist pipeline. In a later analysis, each TCR beta chain was defined by its CDR3 amino acid sequence together with its V-gene family, and reads lacking a unique V-gene family were excluded. A later analysis removed several hundred highly shared, low-generation-probability nucleotide sequences to deal with suspected cross-contamination and a sequencing artifact. In a later analysis, a clonal expansion index for each public chain was calculated from normalized within-repertoire ranks of inferred template counts. A later analysis computed generation probabilities with a VDJ recombination model fitted to out-of-frame rearrangements, and checked the results against IGoR. Hypergeometric tests were used in a later analysis to score TCR-TCR, TCR-HLA and TCR-CMV co-occurrence, with a repertoire-size bias correction applied to the TCR pairs. A later analysis estimated false discovery rates by permuting HLA or CMV assignments 20 times. In a later analysis, co-occurring TCRs were grouped using DBSCAN, and TCRdist sequence similarity was added for clustering within HLA-allele-positive subsets. Repertoires with fewer than 30,000 or more than 120,000 public chains, plus five repertoires with anomalous nucleotide sharing, were excluded from co-occurrence clustering. TCRdb mirrors the immuneACCESS table, restricted to in-frame sequences. Some clones are absent from its copies; in checked studies, under half trace to an unresolved V gene, and the reason for the others is unknown. V and J calls plus clone size are reproduced from that table; the DNA served to infer D and trimming. The sample has approximately 110,000 clones on record, approximately 83% of them singletons. The top ten hold 6.1% of the sample.

This sample was included in a study of cytomegalovirus exposure and HLA in healthy donors (dated by TCRdb to the late 2010s). About the investigation overall: An earlier analysis of approximately 640 of the donors reported approximately 270 Gb of sequence data and 117 million unique TCR beta sequences from roughly 200 million T cells. An early release covering some 640 HLA-typed donors comprised approximately 300 gigabases of sequencing data and approximately 80 million unique TCR sequences. Of the roughly 400 genotyped donors, roughly 80% were placed in the genetic ancestry cluster associated with self-reported Caucasian donors. The study aimed to test whether signatures of past pathogen exposure could be identified by cataloging public T cell receptors. Using immunosequencing, the study profiled T cell repertoires from 666 subjects and related those repertoires to cytomegalovirus serostatus. Along with the roughly 670-subject first cohort, a separate validation cohort of some 130 different subjects was used. To predict cytomegalovirus infection status, the study combined high-throughput TCR immunosequencing, statistical association of individual TCRs with disease status, and machine learning. In a later analysis, previously published TCR beta repertoires from several hundred donors were re-analyzed and high-resolution HLA genotyping was added so that TCR occurrence patterns could be studied. In the later analysis, no new phenotypic data were used to find candidate immune exposures; instead, reliance was placed on TCR beta sequences and their occurrence across donors. In an earlier analysis of a few hundred of the donors, high-throughput TCR beta sequencing was used to judge whether each TCR beta V gene segment behaved as functional or pseudogenic. Donor age, sex, ethnicity and CMV serostatus were collected together with the repertoire data. A later genetic analysis used genome-wide SNP genotypes for about three fifths of the roughly 700 donors, treating that subset as a discovery cohort. All discovery cohort repertoires had been generated on a single sequencing platform. HLA typing included class I and class II loci at four-digit resolution. Typing coverage differed by locus: A, B, C, DRB1 and DQB1 were typed in roughly 620-630 donors, DQA1 in 500 to 550, DPA1 in 600 to 610, and DPB1 in roughly 470. Roughly 5 DR-DQ haplotypes were treated as single units for association and clustering because of strong linkage in the cohort. Across approximately 400 genotyped donors of the cohort, an average of approximately 240,000 unique TCR beta nucleotide sequences per donor were sequenced, and roughly 17% of those sequences were non-productive.

Study-wide findings and limitations: In a later analysis, most CMV-associated TCR beta chains were found to appear HLA-restricted, with HLA associations seemingly driven largely by CMV exposure. Because HLA typing was missing for some donors at each locus, association tests included only the typed subset. Sequencing depth was assumed to be roughly uniform across donors in the presence/absence analyses, though that assumption may not hold. A further reported finding was that TCR beta sequences accurately predicted the HLA-A and HLA-B alleles for most subjects in the first cohort. An association between a missense DCLRE1C variant and V-gene and J-gene trimming of TCR beta chains was found in a later genetic analysis and replicated in an independent cohort. In both the original and validation cohorts, the classifier was reported to diagnose cytomegalovirus status with high specificity and sensitivity. According to a later genetic analysis, donors in an Asian-associated ancestry cluster had fewer N-insertions in productive TCRs than the roughly 700-donor mean. When HLA alleles, especially DR and DQ, strongly co-occurred, attributing TCR associations to individual alleles was difficult. A later analysis found that TCR association rates varied across HLA loci, with DRB1 alleles showing the most associated TCRs and HLA-C alleles the fewest. A few of the identified cytomegalovirus-associated TCR beta chains were confirmed in vitro to be specific for cytomegalovirus antigens. In an earlier analysis of about 600 of the donors, most TCR beta V segments appeared in productive rearrangements about 87% or about 30% of the time, broadly matching IMGT annotations. While some public TCRs were present in many individuals, most TCR sequences turned up only very rarely across donors. Correlated functional status among segregating V segments might reflect linkage disequilibrium, but an unknown experimental factor could not be ruled out. Compared with equally common non-associated chains, HLA-associated TCR beta chains in a later analysis were more clonally expanded and had lower generation probabilities. The earlier analysis of approximately 560 of the donors excluded approximately 17 rarely observed V segments, including chromosome 9 orphons, because counts were too low. For the cohort, immune exposure information was limited to CMV serostatus. The authors suggested that the approach could potentially be extended to other disease states and immunological phenotypes. In a later analysis, around 17,000 TCR beta sequences were associated with specific HLA alleles at a false discovery rate of 0.05. Only TCR beta chains were sequenced in this cohort, and the absence of alpha or paired-chain data limited detectable features. The 87-base-pair reads could not distinguish some IMGT-functional V segments, including TRBV6-2 and TRBV6-3, so those segments were excluded. The sequencing pipeline was judged likely to have produced a cluster of highly shared sequence variants as a technical artifact. A total of 164 TCR beta chains were listed by the study as associated with cytomegalovirus. According to a later analysis, parvovirus B19, influenza, CMV and Epstein-Barr virus appeared linked to several top co-occurrence clusters.

The receptor's source is a man in his late teens or twenties in good health and CMV-seronegative. Sample: PBMCs. In this chain, TRBV21-1 is recombined with TRBJ1-5. TRBV21-1 is listed as a pseudogene. The bases read TGTGCCAGCAGCAAAAGGGACTACCAAGGGTCCAATCAGCCCCAGCATTTT. Its translation is CASSKRDYQGSNQPQHF.